A single sample gave rise to the 8 T cell receptor beta chains below, sequenced in a study of memory CD4+ T cells and cytomegalovirus serostatus. Single viable CD3+CD4+CD8-CD45RO+ cells were sorted as the memory CD4+ T cells. The method was immunoSEQ multiplex PCR; TCRdb's version includes in-frame clones alone and lacks a portion of them. Altogether around 84,000 clones are present, 65% to 85% being singletons, with the ten largest covering around 0.77%. Sequences were obtained from memory CD4+ T cells from blood. These receptors came from an adult in good health and CMV-seronegative.

The gene calls are TRBV29-1 and TRBJ2-1; 7 positions agree with TRBD1. The CDR3 consists of 13 residues. Germline CDR1 reads SQVTM; CDR2 reads ANQGSEA. The V gene end was trimmed by 5 bases and the J gene end by 6 bases; junction bases not matched to a gene: 7. The CDR3 nucleotides are TGCAGCGTTAGGGGGCTAAGTGGCAATGAGCAGTTCTTC. Translated: CSVRGLSGNEQFF.

V gene TRBV6-5 combines with J gene TRBJ2-3, with D perhaps being TRBD1 or TRBD2 (5 bases each). Between the trimmed V and J ends, which lost 5 bases and 3 bases, there was a span of 9 bases. Germline values: CDR1 MNHEY, CDR2 SVGAGI. The CDR3 is 13 residues long. The CDR3: CASSRDHTDTQYF. CDR3 in DNA: TGTGCCAGCAGTCGGGACCATACAGATACGCAGTATTTT.

CDR3 region: CASSLGTANEQYF. The CDR3 coding sequence is TGCGCCAGCAGCTTAGGGACAGCCAACGAGCAGTACTTC. The V gene is TRBV5-1, the J gene TRBJ2-7; 7 nucleotides align to TRBD1. The CDR3 has 13 residues. Unmatched junction bases numbered 4, after V lost 2 bases and J lost 5 bases. CDR1 SGHRS and CDR2 YFSETQ come from the germline V gene.

The V and J genes are TRBV5-1 and TRBJ1-4; D ambiguous. This CDR3 is 15 amino acids long. Trimming stripped 0 bases from V and 8 bases from J, with 14 bases between. CDR1 and CDR2 (germline): SGHRS, YFSETQ. CDR3 amino acids: CASSLDSGGREKLFF. The CDR3 DNA follows: TGCGCCAGCAGCTTGGATTCGGGCGGACGAGAAAAACTGTTTTTT.

The V gene is TRBV9, the J gene TRBJ1-1; 9 bases match TRBD1. J gave up 5 bases and V 4 bases, and 15 bases lay outside the gene matches. This CDR3 is 17 amino acids long. Germline CDR1 reads SGDLS; CDR2 reads YYNGEE. The CDR3, as DNA: TGTGCCAGCAGCCCCGGGACAGGGAAAATACCAGGGACTGAAGCTTTCTTT. It encodes CASSPGTGKIPGTEAFF.

This clone was observed a handful of times. V gene TRBV19 combines with J gene TRBJ1-6; TRBD1 agrees at 7 bases. This CDR3 comprises 15 residues. In germline, CDR1 is LNHDA, CDR2 SQIVND (reference sequence). V trimming: 5 bases; J trimming: 7 bases; junction bases outside the gene matches: 8. This chain's CDR3 is CASSASGQLNSPLHF. The CDR3 DNA follows: TGTGCCAGTAGTGCCTCGGGACAGCTCAATTCACCCCTCCACTTT.

The chain employs TRBV2 and TRBJ2-4, with D unresolved. The V end was cut by 4 bases, the J end by 0 bases, with 13 bases between. CDR1 and CDR2 (germline): SNHLY, FYNNEI. The CDR3 contains 16 residues. The CDR3 DNA sequence: TGTGCCAGCAGTGGTTCAGAACTTCTAGCCAAAAACATTCAGTACTTC. Its translation: CASSGSELLAKNIQYF.

This clone was counted at least ten times. This rearrangement joins TRBV5-1 to TRBJ2-7; 8 bases are a match to TRBD1. V dropped 4 bases and J dropped 3; count of bases not matched to a gene: 6. Germline V gives CDR1 SGHRS, CDR2 YFSETQ. The CDR3 contains 14 residues. The CDR3 sequence is CASSPGGSFYEQYF. The CDR3 nucleotides are TGCGCCAGCAGCCCAGGGGGCTCGTTCTACGAGCAGTACTTC.